One sample yielded the 9 T cell receptor beta chains listed below, sequenced in a study of blood T cell repertoires in COVID-19. The table came from immunoSEQ multiplex PCR; TCRdb's copy has only in-frame clones and leaves some out. The table records nearly 400,000 clones, around 92% of them present only once. The sample comprised PBMCs or T cells enriched from blood (not recorded which). These receptors were taken from a woman in her twenties or thirties who had recovered from COVID-19.

The chain recombines TRBV11-3 with TRBJ2-1, with a weak D call TRBD2 (6 bases). CDR3 size: 19 residues. V lost 0 bases and J lost 5, with 23 bases in between. Per the germline V gene, CDR1 is SGHNT and CDR2 is YENEEA. CDR3 sequence (DNA): TGTGCCAGCAGCTTAGACTCCACGGGAGCCCCTACTCTCAACAATGAGCAGTTCTTC. It specifies CASSLDSTGAPTLNNEQFF.

The chain employs TRBV7-9 and TRBJ2-1, with TRBD2 identical over 7 bases. The CDR3 length is 17 residues. Germline CDR1 reads SEHNR; CDR2 reads FQNEAQ (reference sequence). The trim removed 3 bases at V and 2 bases at J, leaving 10 bases unmatched. The CDR3 DNA sequence: TGTGCCAGCAGCTTCCGGGATAGCGGGTTAACCTACAATGAGCAGTTCTTC. It codes for CASSFRDSGLTYNEQFF.

V usage is TRBV2 and J usage is TRBJ1-5; no firm D call. V dropped 5 bases and J dropped 5 bases, with 4 bases sitting between them. Looked up from germline, CDR1 is SNHLY and CDR2 is FYNNEI. The CDR3 contains 11 residues. The CDR3, as DNA: TGTGCCAGCAGTACGGATCAGCCCCAGCATTTT. Translation gives CASSTDQPQHF.

The chain has TRBV27 and TRBJ2-7, with TRBD2 matching 8 bases. Germline V gene data show CDR1 as MNHEY and CDR2 as SMNVEV (reference sequence). This CDR3 contains 15 residues. J lost 3 bases, V lost 4 bases, and 8 bases had no gene match. CDR3 coding DNA: TGTGCCAGCAGTTCGGCGGGGGCGGGAGGCTACGAGCAGTACTTC. Translated: CASSSAGAGGYEQYF.

The chain combines TRBV5-1 with TRBJ1-2; tentative D call: TRBD1 (6 bases). CDR3 length: 14 residues. V lost 4 bases and J lost 3, with 13 bases in between. The V gene's germline CDR1 is SGHRS and CDR2 YFSETQ. CDR3 in DNA: TGCGCCAGCAGCCCCCTACAGGGTGACTATGGCTACACCTTC. Its protein is CASSPLQGDYGYTF.

V is TRBV5-4 and J is TRBJ2-2; 9 bases match TRBD2. The CDR3 loop spans 15 amino acids. The trim removed 6 bases at V and 4 bases at J, leaving 7 bases unmatched. CDR1 is SGHNT, CDR2 YYREEE, per germline (reference sequence). Here the CDR3 reads CASNKAGGGTGELFF. The DNA for the CDR3 is TGTGCCAGCAACAAAGCGGGAGGCGGCACCGGGGAGCTGTTTTTT.

This rearrangement joins TRBV12-3 or TRBV12-4 to TRBJ2-2; a possible D gene is TRBD2 (6 bases). The CDR3 covers 13 residues. V lost 3 bases and J 5 bases, leaving 7 bases between the germline ends. The CDR3 is CASSLRGTGELFF. CDR3 coding DNA: TGTGCCAGCAGTTTGCGGGGAACCGGGGAGCTGTTTTTT.

The V call is TRBV28, the J call TRBJ1-2; 9 bases agree with TRBD1. Germline-derived CDR1 and CDR2 are MDHEN and SYDVKM. V trimming: 8 bases; J trimming: 6 bases; junction bases outside the gene matches: 10. The CDR3 spans 14 residues. CDR3 sequence: CASGQGKALDGYTF. CDR3 in DNA: TGTGCCAGCGGACAGGGGAAGGCACTCGATGGCTACACCTTC.

The chain joins TRBV19 to TRBJ2-7, with 7 bases identical to TRBD1. The length of the CDR3 is 13 residues. Germline V lookup: CDR1 LNHDA, CDR2 SQIVND (reference sequence). The V segment lost 3 bases and the J segment 11 bases; nucleotides outside the gene matches: 10. This CDR3 is CASSISTGDMEYF. CDR3 nucleotide sequence: TGTGCCAGTAGTATCTCCACAGGGGATATGGAGTACTTC.